These T cell receptor beta chains were read from a single sample in a study of T cell responses to AZD1222 COVID-19 vaccine. Profiled with immunoSEQ multiplex PCR; TCRdb holds only in-frame clones, not every one. The sample lists about 79,000 clones; about 91% were seen once. The specimen was peripheral blood, collected on day 0 of MenACWY control vaccination. All receptors come from an adult in good health. Each CDR3 is given with its conserved first and last residue. A D gene is named only where the DNA matches it firmly.

CDR3aa	CDR3nt	d_gene	v_gene	j_gene
CATDPGSYNEQFF	TGTGCCACCGACCCCGGCTCCTACAATGAGCAGTTCTTC	.	TRBV6-5	TRBJ2-1
CASSIQQGGNSPLHF	TGTGCCAGCAGTATCCAACAAGGAGGGAATTCACCCCTCCACTTT	.	TRBV6-5	TRBJ1-6
CASSSHPRGELFF	TGTGCCAGCAGCTCCCATCCTAGAGGGGAGCTGTTTTTT	.	TRBV7-2	TRBJ2-2
CASSLMWASEQFF	TGTGCCAGCAGCTTAATGTGGGCTAGTGAGCAGTTCTTC	.	TRBV7-2	TRBJ2-1
CSVEGGVVNYGYTF	TGCAGCGTTGAAGGGGGGGTCGTTAACTATGGCTACACCTTC	.	TRBV29-1	TRBJ1-2
CATAITDTQYF	TGTGCCACCGCGATCACAGATACGCAGTATTTT	.	TRBV24-1	TRBJ2-3
CATSEGGSETQYF	TGTGCCACCAGTGAGGGTGGGAGCGAGACCCAGTACTTC	.	TRBV24-1	TRBJ2-5
CASRGWGDRGRFGGYTF	TGTGCCAGCAGGGGATGGGGGGACAGGGGGCGATTCGGTGGCTACACCTTC	TRBD1	TRBV28	TRBJ1-2
CSVDKETQYF	TGCAGCGTTGATAAGGAGACCCAGTACTTC	.	TRBV29-1	TRBJ2-5
CASSLSTGATEAFF	TGCGCCAGCAGCTTATCGACAGGGGCCACTGAAGCTTTCTTT	TRBD1	TRBV5-1	TRBJ1-1
CASSYSNEQFF	TGTGCCAGCAGTTACTCCAATGAGCAGTTCTTC	.	TRBV6-2/TRBV6-3	TRBJ2-1
CASSPTSLPNEQFF	TGTGCTAGCAGCCCAACCTCCCTACCCAATGAGCAGTTCTTC	.	TRBV7-7	TRBJ2-1
CASSFLAGVGNEQFF	TGTGCCAGCAGCTTCCTAGCGGGAGTCGGTAATGAGCAGTTCTTC	TRBD2	TRBV7-9	TRBJ2-1
CASSNRQEQYF	TGTGCCAGCAGTAACAGACAGGAGCAGTACTTC	.	TRBV12-3/TRBV12-4	TRBJ2-7
CASSLGSGMNTGELFF	TGTGCCAGCAGCTTGGGTAGCGGGATGAACACCGGGGAGCTGTTTTTT	TRBD2	TRBV5-4	TRBJ2-2